This record covers a single T cell receptor beta chain. Its antigen is still unknown. This specimen belongs to a study of T cells in Graves' hyperthyroidism and ophthalmopathy. Study results and limitations: Expanded thyroid clonotypes (above 0.001) were mostly also found in blood. A model of 13 V-J features distinguished ophthalmopathy from stable hyperthyroidism.

Germline loops: CDR1 MNHNS, CDR2 SASEGT. There are 16 residues in the CDR3. Trimming took 5 bases from V and 3 from J, leaving 19 bases between them. Exclusion criteria comprised uncontrolled infection, other autoimmune disease, pregnancy or lactation. There were TCR beta CDR3 regions amplified from RNA transcripts. The TCR CDR3 was amplified in a first-round RT-PCR using the HTBI primer set. Each CDR3 protein gets one entry after TCRdb re-called the multiplex PCR reads with MiXCR. The sample includes about 510,000 distinct CDR3 sequences, 46% seen only once; the top ten take about 40%. The rearrangement uses TRBV6-1 and TRBJ1-2; tentatively, D is TRBD1 (5 bases). The TCR was taken from an adult woman with Graves' disease, either hyperthyroidism or ophthalmopathy (not recorded which). Sequencing used peripheral blood or thyroid tissue (not recorded which). The CDR3 DNA sequence: TGTGCCAGCAGTCGAGGGTCACAGGTCCATGACTATGGCTACACCTTC. Its translation is CASSRGSQVHDYGYTF.